A selection of T cell receptor beta chains follows, all from one sample in a study of cytomegalovirus exposure and HLA in healthy donors. Sequencing was performed with immunoSEQ multiplex PCR; in TCRdb, only in-frame clones are kept and a portion is missing. Of about 56,000 clones in the sample, roughly 93% were seen once. Sequenced input: PBMCs. The receptor set was obtained from a woman aged 18 to 35 in good health and CMV-seropositive. The CDR3 runs from the conserved cysteine through the conserved F or W. The D gene is left open where the match is weak. Some rows have no size entry. The others give once, few or many, or a class for an expanded clone.

V gene	clone size	D gene	J gene	CDR3 DNA	CDR3 protein
TRBV5-4	NA	NA	TRBJ1-6	TGTGCCAGCAGCTTGGAGGGGGGAGGGGCCTCACCCCTCCACTTT	CASSLEGGGASPLHF
TRBV7-2	NA	TRBD1	TRBJ1-1	TGTGCCAGCAGCTCGCAGACAGGGGCAGAAGCTTTCTTT	CASSSQTGAEAFF
TRBV7-2	once	NA	TRBJ2-1	TGTGCCAGCAGCCCACTGGGCCTTGAGCAGTTCTTC	CASSPLGLEQFF
TRBV4-3	NA	NA	TRBJ1-4	TGCGCCAGCAGCCAAGATCTAGTGGGTGCAACTAATGAAAAACTGTTTTTT	CASSQDLVGATNEKLFF
TRBV9	NA	TRBD1	TRBJ2-1	TGTGCCAGCAGCGTAGAGGGACAGGGACTCTACAATGAGCAGTTCTTC	CASSVEGQGLYNEQFF
TRBV4-1	NA	NA	TRBJ1-2	TGCGCCAGCAGCCAACCCCAGGGGTTGGGGGGCTACACCTTC	CASSQPQGLGGYTF
TRBV7-3	NA	NA	TRBJ1-5	TGTGCCAGCAGCTCGACTATTGATCAGCCCCAGCATTTT	CASSSTIDQPQHF
TRBV7-2	NA	TRBD2	TRBJ2-2	TGTGCCAGCAGCTTAGCTAGCGGGGGGGCCGGGGAGCTGTTTTTT	CASSLASGGAGELFF
TRBV27	NA	NA	TRBJ2-1	TGTGCCAGCAGTTTATATCGCCGAAGCGGACCCGCAAACGCCTACAATGAGCAGTTCTTC	CASSLYRRSGPANAYNEQFF
TRBV6-1	NA	TRBD1	TRBJ2-7	TGTGCCAGCAAGACAGGGGCGGTCTACGAGCAGTACTTC	CASKTGAVYEQYF